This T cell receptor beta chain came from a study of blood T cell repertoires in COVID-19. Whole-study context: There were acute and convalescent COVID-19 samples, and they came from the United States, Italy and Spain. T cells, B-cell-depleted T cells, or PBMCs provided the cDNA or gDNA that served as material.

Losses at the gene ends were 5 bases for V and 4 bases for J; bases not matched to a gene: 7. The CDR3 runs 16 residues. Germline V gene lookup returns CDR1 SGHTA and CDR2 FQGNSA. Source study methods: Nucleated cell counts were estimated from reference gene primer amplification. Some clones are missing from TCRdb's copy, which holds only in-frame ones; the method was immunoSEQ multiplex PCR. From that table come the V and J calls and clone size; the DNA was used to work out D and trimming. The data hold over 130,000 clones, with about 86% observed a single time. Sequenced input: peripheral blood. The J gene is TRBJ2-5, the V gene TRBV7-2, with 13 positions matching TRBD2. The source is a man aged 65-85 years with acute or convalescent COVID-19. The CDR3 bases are TGTGCCAGCAGCCCCGTGGGGACTAGCGGGATAGAGACCCAGTACTTC. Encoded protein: CASSPVGTSGIETQYF.